The 8 T cell receptor beta chains below were found in one sample sequenced in a study of T cells after yellow fever vaccination. MiXCR, run by TCRdb on the 5' RACE reads, gives a single entry per CDR3 protein. Of approximately 300,000 distinct CDR3 sequences in the sample, approximately 13% were seen once. The sequencing here drew on CD4+ T cells sorted from PBMCs, taken 45 days after the yellow fever booster vaccination. These receptors all come from a man between 25 and 39 years old who received the YFV17D yellow fever vaccine.

V gene TRBV6-5 combines with J gene TRBJ2-2; D is ambiguous. V lost 0 bases to trimming and J lost 0 bases, with 8 bases between them. CDR1 and CDR2 (germline): MNHEY, SVGAGI. The CDR3 consists of 16 residues. As DNA, the CDR3 is TGTGCCAGCAGTTACTCTCGCCGGACGAACACCGGGGAGCTGTTTTTT. This encodes CASSYSRRTNTGELFF.

The chain employs TRBV7-2 and TRBJ2-7; 9 nucleotides match TRBD1. This CDR3 region has 14 residues. V lost 1 base to trimming and J lost 8 bases; unmatched junction nucleotides: 6. Germline V lookup: CDR1 SGHTA, CDR2 FQGNSA. The CDR3 protein is CASSLDRGQKQQYF. The CDR3 DNA follows: TGTGCCAGCAGCTTAGACAGGGGGCAAAAACAGCAGTACTTC.

This clonotype was detected a few times. The rearrangement uses TRBV7-2 and TRBJ2-7; D possibly corresponds to TRBD1 (6 bases). The CDR3 length is 14 residues. CDR1 is SGHTA and CDR2 is FQGNSA in the germline V gene. V lost 5 bases and J lost 6, with 17 bases in between. For the CDR3, the DNA is TGTGCCAGCAGCCCGAACCGGGACATACCCGAGCAGTACTTC. It is translated as CASSPNRDIPEQYF.

This clonotype came up a few times. The CDR3 sequence: CASSPEMEPLGGETQYF. CDR3 sequence (DNA): TGTGCCAGCAGTCCCGAAATGGAGCCCTTGGGGGGGGAGACCCAGTACTTC. This chain links TRBV6-1 with TRBJ2-5; the match to TRBD2 covers 7 bases. The CDR3 runs 17 residues. Germline-derived CDR1 and CDR2 are MNHNS and SASEGT. The J segment lost 5 bases and the V segment lost 5 bases, leaving 17 bases of the junction unmatched.

The chain carries TRBV7-9 and TRBJ1-1; D is possibly TRBD1 (6 bases). The germline gives CDR1 SEHNR, CDR2 FQNEAQ (reference sequence). V was trimmed by 1 base and J by 0 bases, leaving 9 bases between them. The CDR3 runs 15 residues. CDR3 DNA: TGTGCCAGCAGCTTAGGCCAGGGGTTGAACACTGAAGCTTTCTTT. This gives the protein CASSLGQGLNTEAFF.

In this sample, this clonotype turned up many times. One junction end does not reproduce the germline sequence, and a read error may be involved. The gene calls are TRBV7-8 and TRBJ2-7; 8 positions agree with TRBD1. Germline assignment: CDR1 SGHVS and CDR2 FQNEAQ. There are 14 residues in the CDR3. The CDR3 nucleotides are TGTGCCAGCAGCACCCGCCCGGACAGGGCTTTGTTCCGATTC. As protein: CASSTRPDRALFRF. Complete variable domain (other parts from reference TRBV7-8 and TRBJ2-7): GAGVSQSPRYKVAKRGQDVALRCDPISGHVSLFWYQQALGQGPEFLTYFQNEAQLDKSGLPSDRFFAERPEGSVSTLKIQRTQQEDSAVYLCASSTRPDRALFRFGPGTRLTVT.

The J gene is TRBJ2-5, the V gene TRBV3-1; maybe TRBD2 (5 bases). The CDR3 is 14 amino acids. In germline, CDR1 is LGHDT, CDR2 YNNKEL (reference sequence). Trimming stripped 4 bases from V and 5 bases from J, with 14 bases between. The CDR3 nucleotides read TGTGCCAGCAGCCGACCCCATACGGGGGAGACCCAGTACTTC. Protein product: CASSRPHTGETQYF.

This clonotype came up a few times. This chain connects TRBV20-1 to TRBJ2-3; no definite D call. CDR1 and CDR2 (germline): DFQATT, SNEGSKA (reference sequence). The length of the CDR3 is 17 residues. With 0 bases removed from V and 4 bases from J, the gap between germline ends came to 20 bases. The CDR3 DNA sequence: TGCAGTGCTAGAGATGGGTTTAGGACCTACCAGGCAGATACGCAGTATTTT. Protein sequence: CSARDGFRTYQADTQYF.